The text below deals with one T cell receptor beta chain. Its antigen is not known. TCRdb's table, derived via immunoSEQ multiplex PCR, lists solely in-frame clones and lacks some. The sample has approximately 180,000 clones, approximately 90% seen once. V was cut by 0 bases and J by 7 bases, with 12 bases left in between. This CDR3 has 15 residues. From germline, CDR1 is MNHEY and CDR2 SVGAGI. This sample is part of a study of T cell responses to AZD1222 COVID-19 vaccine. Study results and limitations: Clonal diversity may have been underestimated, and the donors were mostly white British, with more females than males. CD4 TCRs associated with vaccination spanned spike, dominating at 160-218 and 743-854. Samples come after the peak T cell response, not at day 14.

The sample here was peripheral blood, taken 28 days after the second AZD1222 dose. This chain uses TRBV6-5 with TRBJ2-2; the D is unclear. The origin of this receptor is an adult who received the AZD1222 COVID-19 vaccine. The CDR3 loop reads CASSYSINRDGELFF. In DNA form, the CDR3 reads TGTGCCAGCAGTTACTCGATAAATCGCGACGGGGAGCTGTTTTTT.